Listed below are T cell receptor beta chains from one sample, sequenced in a study of OX40 agonist ivuxolimab in advanced cancers. Some clones are missing from TCRdb's copy, which holds only in-frame ones; the method was immunoSEQ multiplex PCR. Among under 100,000 clones listed, 92% were seen once. Material: CD4+ or CD8+ T cells sorted from blood, obtained in a trial of the OX40 agonist ivuxolimab. The receptors derive from an adult with an advanced solid tumor such as melanoma, head and neck, liver or kidney cancer. CDR3s include the opening cysteine and the closing phenylalanine or tryptophan.

cdr3_aa j_call v_call
CASSHRDGAYEQYF TRBJ2-7 TRBV4-1
CASSTGAGNTIYF TRBJ1-3 TRBV6-1
CASSSSTSGPYEQYF TRBJ2-7 TRBV5-6
CASSGLAGGTDTQYF TRBJ2-3 TRBV6-1
CAWSWGGGADGYTF TRBJ1-2 TRBV30
CASSPLTGVGDTIYF TRBJ1-3 TRBV5-5
CASSPRTGLHEQYF - TRBV7-6
CASSLETSGGNTDTQYF TRBJ2-3 TRBV13
CASSSRTGGQLPSSTDTQYF TRBJ2-3 TRBV7-6
CSVPKGQENYGYTF TRBJ1-2 TRBV29-1
CASEHAYEQYF TRBJ2-7 TRBV25-1
CASSAYGTPTYEQYF TRBJ2-7 TRBV9
CASSLLGTEKNEKLFF TRBJ1-4 TRBV7-6
CASSLYQGARTGELFF TRBJ2-2 TRBV7-6
CASSGLWGQDPYGYTF TRBJ1-2 TRBV9
CASRLQGPNSPLHF TRBJ1-6 TRBV27
CASSWGKNSPLHF TRBJ1-6 TRBV7-2
CASSTGTSAHNEQFF TRBJ2-1 TRBV27
CASSTIDRASGYTF TRBJ1-2 TRBV27
CASSLLRGGVHEQFF TRBJ2-1 TRBV7-8
CASSPPGVLGVTEAFF TRBJ1-1 TRBV18
CAWSLTGHNYGYTF TRBJ1-2 TRBV30
CASTYIRDNSYEQYF TRBJ2-7 TRBV28
CASSSPGGIGGMNTEAFF TRBJ1-1 TRBV5-1
CASSGDNSNQPQHF TRBJ1-5 TRBV25-1
CATSRDQGGNQPQHF TRBJ1-5 TRBV15
CASIPVPLQGGEKETQYF TRBJ2-5 TRBV5-1
CASSYSTGAKDYEQYF TRBJ2-7 TRBV6-5
CASSTLQETQYF TRBJ2-5 TRBV7-8
CASSLARSNTGELFF TRBJ2-2 TRBV11-3
CASSQVGGNNEQFF TRBJ2-1 TRBV4-1
CATTRNLNTEAFF TRBJ1-1 TRBV15
CASSYGLSYEQYF TRBJ2-7 TRBV27
CASSYAGASYEQYF TRBJ2-7 TRBV5-6
CASSFTTGGFYGYTF TRBJ1-2 TRBV27
CASSLYRRDRVRYF TRBJ2-7 TRBV7-2
CATSRAWDTNYGYTF TRBJ1-2 TRBV15
CASSFGETYEQYF TRBJ2-7 TRBV7-9
CASTRAGNSPLHF TRBJ1-6 TRBV19
CASSSPPHGYTF TRBJ1-2 TRBV5-4